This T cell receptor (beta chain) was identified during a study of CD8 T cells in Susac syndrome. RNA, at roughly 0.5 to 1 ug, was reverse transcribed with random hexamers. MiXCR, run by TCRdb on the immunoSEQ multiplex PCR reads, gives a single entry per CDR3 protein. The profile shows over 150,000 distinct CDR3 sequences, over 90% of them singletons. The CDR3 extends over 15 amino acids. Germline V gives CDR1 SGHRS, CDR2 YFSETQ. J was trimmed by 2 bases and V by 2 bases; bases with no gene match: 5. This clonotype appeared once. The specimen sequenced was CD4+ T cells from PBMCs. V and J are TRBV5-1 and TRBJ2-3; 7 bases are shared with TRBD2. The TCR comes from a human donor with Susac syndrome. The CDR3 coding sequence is TGCGCCAGCAGCTTTGGGGGGGGAAACACAGATACGCAGTATTTT. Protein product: CASSFGGGNTDTQYF. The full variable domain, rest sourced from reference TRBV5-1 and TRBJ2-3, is KAGVTQTPRYLIKTRGQQVTLSCSPISGHRSVSWYQQTPGQGLQFLFEYFSETQRNKGNFPGRFSGRQFSNSRSEMNVSTLELGDSALYLCASSFGGGNTDTQYFGPGTRLTVL.